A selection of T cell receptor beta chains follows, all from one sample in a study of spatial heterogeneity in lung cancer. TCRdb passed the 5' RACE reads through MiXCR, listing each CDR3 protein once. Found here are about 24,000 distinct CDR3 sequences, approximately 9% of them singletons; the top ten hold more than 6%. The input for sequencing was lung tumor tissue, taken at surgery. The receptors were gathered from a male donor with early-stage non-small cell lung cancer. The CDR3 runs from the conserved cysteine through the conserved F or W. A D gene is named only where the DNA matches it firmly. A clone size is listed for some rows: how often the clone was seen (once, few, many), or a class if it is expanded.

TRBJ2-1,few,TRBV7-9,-,TGTGCCAGCAGCCGAACAGGGGAGCAGTTCTTC,CASSRTGEQFF
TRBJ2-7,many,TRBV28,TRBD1,TGTGCCAGCAGTCTATCGACAGGGTTCTACGAGCAGTACTTC,CASSLSTGFYEQYF
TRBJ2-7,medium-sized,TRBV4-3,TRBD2,TGCGCCAGCAGCCGCGGGACTAGCTCGTGGAGAGACGAGCAGTACTTC,CASSRGTSSWRDEQYF
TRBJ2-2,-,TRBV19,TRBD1,TGTGCCAGTAGACGGACAGGACAGACCGGGGAGCTGTTTTTT,CASRRTGQTGELFF
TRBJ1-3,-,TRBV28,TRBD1,TGTGCCAGCAGTTTCCACAGGGGGATCTCTGGAAACACCATATATTTT,CASSFHRGISGNTIYF
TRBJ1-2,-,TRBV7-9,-,TGTGCCAGCAGCTTAGGGCCCTATGGCTACACCTTC,CASSLGPYGYTF
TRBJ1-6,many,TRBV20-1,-,TGCAGTGCTAGGGGGGGGGCCGATAATTCACCCCTCCACTTT,CSARGGADNSPLHF
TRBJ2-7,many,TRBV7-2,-,TGTGCCAGCAGCCCAACTAGGGACTCCTACGAGCAGTACTTC,CASSPTRDSYEQYF
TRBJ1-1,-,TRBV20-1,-,TGCAGTGCGCCAGATAACACTGAAGCTTTCTTT,CSAPDNTEAFF
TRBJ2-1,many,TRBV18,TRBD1,TGTGCCAGCTCACTGGACAGGGGGCGCGGAGACAATGAGCAGTTCTTC,CASSLDRGRGDNEQFF
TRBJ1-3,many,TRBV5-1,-,TGCGCCAGCAGCTTGGCAGCAGCCATCTCTGGAAACACCATATATTTT,CASSLAAAISGNTIYF
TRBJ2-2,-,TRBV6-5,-,TGTGCCAGCAGCCAAAACGTTAGGTCCGGGGAGCTGTTTTTT,CASSQNVRSGELFF
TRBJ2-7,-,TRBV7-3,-,TGTGCCAGCAGCTTAGGTCCTAGGGGCTACGAGCAGTACTTC,CASSLGPRGYEQYF
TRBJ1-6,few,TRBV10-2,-,TGCGCCAGCAGTCCCGCTGGGGATTCACCCCTCCACTTT,CASSPAGDSPLHF
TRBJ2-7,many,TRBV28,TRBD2,TGTGCCAGCAGCCCCGCCCGGCTAGCGGGAGGGGAGGTAAGCTCCTACGAGCAGTACTTC,CASSPARLAGGEVSSYEQYF
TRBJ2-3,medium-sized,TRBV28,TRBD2,TGTGCCAGCAGTTCCTCTCATAGCGGGGACACAGATACGCAGTATTTT,CASSSSHSGDTDTQYF
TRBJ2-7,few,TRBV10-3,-,TGTGCCATCAGGTCGGGACAAAAATACGAGCAGTACTTC,CAIRSGQKYEQYF
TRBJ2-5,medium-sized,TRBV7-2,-,TGTGCCAGCAGCTCGCGAGGGACCCCTTTGGAGACCCAGTACTTC,CASSSRGTPLETQYF
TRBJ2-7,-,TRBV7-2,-,TGTGCCAGCAGCTTTGATCCATCCTACGAGCAGTACTTC,CASSFDPSYEQYF
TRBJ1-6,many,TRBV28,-,TGTGCCAGCAGCTCCCAAATCAAGGGGTCCCACCTCTTT,CASSSQIKGSHLF
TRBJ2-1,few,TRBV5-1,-,TGCGCCAGCAGCTTGGCCGTAGGGTCCTACAATGAGCAGTTCTTC,CASSLAVGSYNEQFF
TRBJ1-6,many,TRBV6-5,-,TGTGCCAGCGGTTTTGGGGCTTCCTATAATTCACCCCTCCACTTT,CASGFGASYNSPLHF
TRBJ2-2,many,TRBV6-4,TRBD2,TGTGCCAGCAGTACTAGCGGAGGCACCGGGGAGCTGTTTTTT,CASSTSGGTGELFF
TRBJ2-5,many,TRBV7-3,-,TGTGCCAGCAGCTTAGCAGGGGTTGGAGAGACCCAGTACTTC,CASSLAGVGETQYF
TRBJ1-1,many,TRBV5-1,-,TGCGCCAGCAGCCCCACCCCCACCCTTCCGAACACTGAAGCTTTCTTT,CASSPTPTLPNTEAFF
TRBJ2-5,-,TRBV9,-,TGTGCCAGCAGCGTAGGGCAGGCCAGATCAGGGGAGACCCAGTACTTC,CASSVGQARSGETQYF
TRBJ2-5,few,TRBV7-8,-,TGTGCCAGCAGTGGGTCGGGGCAAGAGACCCAGTACTTC,CASSGSGQETQYF
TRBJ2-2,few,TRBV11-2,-,TGTGCCAGCAGCTTAATGTCGGGCCCGGGGACTCCTAACACCGGGGAGCTGTTTTTT,CASSLMSGPGTPNTGELFF
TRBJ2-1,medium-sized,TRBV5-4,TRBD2,TGTGCCAGCAGCTTGGGTAGCGGGAGGGCCGGCGAGCAGTTCTTC,CASSLGSGRAGEQFF
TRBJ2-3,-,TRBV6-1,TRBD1,TGTGCCAGCACCCGCGCGGGGGACAGGGGCCGCACAGATACGCAGTATTTT,CASTRAGDRGRTDTQYF
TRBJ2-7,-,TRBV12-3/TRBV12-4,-,TGTGCCAGCACCCCGGGACCCTCCTACGAGCAGTACTTC,CASTPGPSYEQYF
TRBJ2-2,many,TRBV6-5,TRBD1,TGTGCCAGCAGTTTAGGACAGGGTATCTGGGAGCTGTTTTTT,CASSLGQGIWELFF
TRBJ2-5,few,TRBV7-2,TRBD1,TGTGCCAGCAGCCATTACAGGGGTGAGACCCAGTACTTC,CASSHYRGETQYF
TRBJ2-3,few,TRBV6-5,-,TGTGCCAGCAGTTACGGGTCATTAAGAGGAGATACGCAGTATTTT,CASSYGSLRGDTQYF
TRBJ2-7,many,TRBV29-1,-,TGCAGCGTTGGGGGGGATCCTCTCTACGAGCAGTACTTC,CSVGGDPLYEQYF
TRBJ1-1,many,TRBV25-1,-,TGTGCCAGCAGCTTGACAAACACTGAAGCTTTCTTT,CASSLTNTEAFF
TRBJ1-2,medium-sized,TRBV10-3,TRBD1,TGTGCCATCAGGTTAACAGGGGACTATGGCTACACCTTC,CAIRLTGDYGYTF
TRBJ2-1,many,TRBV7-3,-,TGTGCCAGCAGCGTTCAGGGGAGGAACAATGAGCAGTTCTTC,CASSVQGRNNEQFF
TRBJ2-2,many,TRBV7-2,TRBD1,TGTGCCAGCCGTCCCGGGACAGCCCTGGGCACCGGGGAGCTGTTTTTT,CASRPGTALGTGELFF
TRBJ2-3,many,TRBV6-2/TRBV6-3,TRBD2,TGTGCCAGCAGTTTCTCCGGGACTAGCAGAATGGTTGTGTATTTT,CASSFSGTSRMVVYF
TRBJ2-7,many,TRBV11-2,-,TGTGCCAGCAGCTTTGAAAGAACCTACGAGCAGTACTTC,CASSFERTYEQYF
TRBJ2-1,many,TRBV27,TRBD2,TGTGCCAGCAGTTCACCGGGAGGGCACAATGAGCAGTTCTTC,CASSSPGGHNEQFF
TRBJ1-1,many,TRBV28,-,TGTGCCAGCAGTTATACAGTCGGAAGAATAAGGACTGAAGCTTTCTTT,CASSYTVGRIRTEAFF
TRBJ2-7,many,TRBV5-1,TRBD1,TGCGCCAGCAGCTTGGATAGGGGGCCCTACGAGCAGTACTTC,CASSLDRGPYEQYF
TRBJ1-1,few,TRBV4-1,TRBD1,TGCGCCAGCAGCCACCGGGACAGGACCTTGAACACTGAAGCTTTCTTT,CASSHRDRTLNTEAFF
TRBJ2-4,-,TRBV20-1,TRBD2,TGCAGTGCAAGCCTAGCTAGCGGGGGGCCCGGCCAAAACATTCAGTACTTC,CSASLASGGPGQNIQYF
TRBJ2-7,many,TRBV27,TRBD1,TGTGCCTCGTCCGGACAGGGACAGGGCTTC,CASSGQGQGF
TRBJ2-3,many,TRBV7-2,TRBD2,TGTGCCAGCAGCTTTAGCGGGACCGAAGGTTTTGGGCAGTATTTT,CASSFSGTEGFGQYF
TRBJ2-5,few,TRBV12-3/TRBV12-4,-,TGTGCCAGCATTCAGGCTTCCCAAGAGACCCAGTACTTC,CASIQASQETQYF
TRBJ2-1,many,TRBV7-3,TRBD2,TGTGCCAGCAATGCGGGGGGCCCTTACAATGAGCAGTTCTTC,CASNAGGPYNEQFF
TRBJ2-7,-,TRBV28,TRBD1,TGTGCCAGCAGTTTGGACAGGGGGACGGGCTTTTTC,CASSLDRGTGFF
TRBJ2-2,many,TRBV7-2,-,TGTGCCAGCAGCCCCCAGACTCCCGGGGAGCTGTTTTTT,CASSPQTPGELFF